This TCR beta chain was sequenced during a study of spatial heterogeneity in lung cancer. Study-wide background: Beta-chain sequences were consistently detected more often than alpha-chain sequences. Matched bulk RNA-seq provided a T cell module score, and TCR transcript counts in tumor regions correlated strongly with it. Study results and caveats: Tracking of tumor mutation counts was seen in expanded intratumoral alpha and beta TCR counts.

This clonotype has at least ten counts. As yet, its antigen is unknown. Time point noted: sample taken at primary tumor resection. Sequencing of whole RNA from tumor, nontumor lung or frozen PBMC involved no sorting. TCRdb fed the 5' RACE reads into MiXCR, producing one record per CDR3 protein. The sample includes about 3,700 distinct CDR3 sequences, less than 6.5% of them seen just once. The sample in question was lung tumor tissue, obtained at surgery. The TCR originated in a female donor with early-stage non-small cell lung cancer.

CDR3 loop: CSARDRRAVNQPQHF. CDR3 coding DNA: TGCAGTGCTAGAGATAGGAGGGCTGTTAATCAGCCCCAGCATTTT. This chain links TRBV20-1 with TRBJ1-5; unclear D gene. Germline V gene sequence: CDR1 DFQATT, CDR2 SNEGSKA (reference sequence). V was pared by 0 bases and J by 4 bases, with 13 bases between. This CDR3 has 15 amino acids.